The next 17 T cell receptor beta chains were all read from a single sample in a study of lymphopenia after photon versus proton radiotherapy. Repertoires were generated with immunoSEQ multiplex PCR, while TCRdb's copy carries only in-frame clones and drops some. In the table there are 150,000 or so clones, about nine tenths of which are singletons. This sample comprised peripheral blood, obtained from a patient treated with photon-based radiotherapy. Receptors were obtained from a man aged 50 or older with gastric cancer.

This clone was seen only once. The V gene is TRBV10-3, the J gene TRBJ1-5, with D possibly matching TRBD1 (5 bases). Trimming removed 4 bases at V and 0 bases at J, with 19 bases between. Germline loops: CDR1 ENHRY, CDR2 SYGVKD. The CDR3 is 18 amino acids. This CDR3 reads CAISGQGEGTYSNQPQHF. In nucleotides, the CDR3 is TGTGCCATCAGTGGACAAGGGGAGGGGACCTATAGCAATCAGCCCCAGCATTTT.

This clone appeared a single time. The chain carries TRBV18 and TRBJ1-1, with no clear D. Per germline, CDR1 KGHSH and CDR2 LQKENI. The CDR3 runs 15 residues. Trimming pared 5 bases from V and 4 bases from J, leaving 17 bases between. In DNA form, the CDR3 reads TGTGCCAGCTCAAGTGACATGGCAGTGGGCACTGAAGCTTTCTTT. Amino acids: CASSSDMAVGTEAFF.

The chain is built from TRBV10-3 and TRBJ1-3; D not certain. With 6 bases removed from V and 0 bases from J, the gap between germline ends came to 12 bases. CDR1 and CDR2 (germline): ENHRY, SYGVKD. This CDR3 has 15 residues. The CDR3 nucleotides read TGTGCCATCAGCGAAGCACTGAGCTCTGGAAACACCATATATTTT. This sequence encodes CAISEALSSGNTIYF.

The gene calls are TRBV6-4 and TRBJ2-1, with TRBD2 matching over 9 bases. The length of the CDR3 is 16 residues. With 3 bases clipped from V and 2 bases from J, the junction kept 5 bases outside the gene matches. CDR1 and CDR2 (germline): MRHNA, SNTAGT. CDR3 in amino acids: CASSDLAGDPYNEQFF. The CDR3 coding sequence is TGTGCCAGCAGTGATTTAGCGGGAGACCCCTACAATGAGCAGTTCTTC.

The chain links TRBV6-1 to TRBJ1-1, with D possibly being TRBD1 (5 bases). CDR1 and CDR2 (germline): MNHNS, SASEGT. The CDR3 sequence is 15 residues long. Trimming removed 7 bases at V and 0 bases at J, with 15 bases between. This CDR3 is CASTRDVSMNTEAFF. The DNA of the CDR3 is TGTGCCAGCACCCGGGACGTATCCATGAACACTGAAGCTTTCTTT.

This clone was seen only a few times. The rearrangement joins TRBV30 to TRBJ2-6, with a weak D call TRBD1 (6 bases). The CDR3 is 15 amino acids. Germline lookup yields CDR1 GTSNPN and CDR2 SVGIG (reference sequence). The V end was cut by 3 bases, the J end by 3 bases, with 12 bases between. As DNA, the CDR3 is TGTGCCTGGAGAGATACAGGGAGTGGGGCCAACGTCCTGACTTTC. It codes for CAWRDTGSGANVLTF.

This chain links TRBV4-2 with TRBJ2-2, with TRBD2 matching over 9 bases. V was clipped by 1 base and J by 4 bases; unmatched bases: 7. The CDR3 runs 17 residues. Germline V gene sequence: CDR1 LGHNA, CDR2 YNFKEQ. As DNA, the CDR3 is TGTGCCAGCAGCCAAGGGGGTAGCGGGAGAGGCACCGGGGAGCTGTTTTTT. Encoded protein: CASSQGGSGRGTGELFF.

The V and J genes are TRBV7-6 and TRBJ1-5, with a possible D match to TRBD1 (5 bases). The CDR3 consists of 14 residues. Trimming took 5 bases from V and 3 from J, leaving 11 bases between them. Germline assignment: CDR1 SGHVS and CDR2 FNYEAQ. The CDR3 nucleotides read TGTGCCAGCAGCCGTGGGGGTACCAATCAGCCCCAGCATTTT. Its translation is CASSRGGTNQPQHF.

The V gene is TRBV12-5, the J gene TRBJ2-2; D ambiguous. The CDR3 spans 13 residues. Germline loops: CDR1 LGHNT, CDR2 FRNRAP. The V gene lost 6 bases and the J gene lost 4 bases, with 9 bases spanning the gap. CDR3 protein: CASGHNPTGELFF. The CDR3 nucleotides read TGTGCTAGTGGCCATAACCCCACCGGGGAGCTGTTTTTT.

The chain has TRBV5-1 and TRBJ2-5; 12 positions agree with TRBD2. V was clipped by 5 bases and J by 1 base; unmatched bases: 9. CDR3 length: 17 residues. The germline V gene encodes CDR1 SGHRS and CDR2 YFSETQ. CDR3 residues: CASRLGGLAGIQETQYF. The CDR3 nucleotides are TGCGCCAGCAGACTTGGGGGACTAGCGGGCATCCAAGAGACCCAGTACTTC.

V gene TRBV6-1 combines with J gene TRBJ2-2; maybe TRBD1 (6 bases). The CDR3 runs 16 residues. Germline CDR1 and CDR2: MNHNS and SASEGT. V was cut by 3 bases and J by 0 bases, with 11 bases left in between. The CDR3 DNA reads as TGTGCCAGCAGTGACCAGGACAGTACGAACACCGGGGAGCTGTTTTTT. This encodes CASSDQDSTNTGELFF.

DNA for the CDR3: TGCAGCGTTGGGGGACAGGGGGTGACAGATACGCAGTATTTT. As protein: CSVGGQGVTDTQYF. This chain joins TRBV29-1 and TRBJ2-3; 11 positions agree with TRBD1. Germline CDR1 is SQVTM and CDR2 is ANQGSEA. Trimming took 4 bases from V and 3 from J; bases not matched to a gene: 3. The CDR3 is 14 residues long.

This CDR3 reads CASSQLPQGAATQYF. For the CDR3, the DNA is TGCGCCAGCAGCCAACTTCCTCAGGGCGCAGCGACCCAGTACTTC. The chain couples TRBV4-3 to TRBJ2-5; D perhaps matches TRBD1 (5 bases). Trimming cost V 2 bases and J 7 bases, with 17 bases left between them. CDR1 LGHNA and CDR2 YSLEER come from the germline V gene. This CDR3 is built from 15 residues.

The rearrangement uses TRBV19 and TRBJ2-3, with D tentatively TRBD2 (5 bases). V was trimmed by 10 bases and J by 2 bases, leaving 16 bases between them. Germline lookup yields CDR1 LNHDA and CDR2 SQIVND (reference sequence). This CDR3 has 14 amino acids. The chain's CDR3 is CATGRVKDTDTQYF. The CDR3 bases are TGTGCCACCGGGCGGGTAAAGGACACAGATACGCAGTATTTT. The variable domain in full, completed from reference TRBV19 and TRBJ2-3, reads DGGITQSPKYLFRKEGQNVTLSCEQNLNHDAMYWYRQDPGQGLRLIYYSQIVNDFQKGDIAEGYSVSREKKESFPLTVTSAQKNPTAFYLCATGRVKDTDTQYFGPGTRLTVL.

Here the CDR3 DNA reads TGCGCCAGCAGCCAAGATTCAATAGAGACCCAGTACTTC. Amino acid sequence: CASSQDSIETQYF. The chain combines TRBV4-1 with TRBJ2-5; no clear D. With 0 bases removed from V and 4 bases from J, the gap between germline ends came to 6 bases. Germline-derived CDR1 and CDR2 are MGHRA and YSYEKL. The CDR3 has 13 residues.

This sequence joins TRBV10-1 and TRBJ1-1, with D perhaps TRBD1 (6 bases). CDR3 length: 13 residues. Germline CDR1 is WNHNN and CDR2 is SYGVQD (reference sequence). Between the trimmed V and J ends, which lost 6 bases and 7 bases, there was a span of 15 bases. CDR3 sequence: CASRPDSSNEAFF. CDR3 nucleotide sequence: TGCGCCAGCAGGCCGGACAGCTCAAATGAAGCTTTCTTT.

This clone has only a few counts. The chain joins TRBV5-1 to TRBJ2-1; TRBD1 might be the D (6 bases). Germline V gene lookup returns CDR1 SGHRS and CDR2 YFSETQ. This CDR3 contains 14 residues. Trimming cost V 3 bases and J 5 bases, with 12 bases left between them. CDR3 sequence (DNA): TGCGCCAGCAGCTGGAGACAGGTTGACAATGAGCAGTTCTTC. Its protein product is CASSWRQVDNEQFF.